The rows below give T cell receptor beta chains drawn from one sample of a study of T cells in Graves' hyperthyroidism and ophthalmopathy. TCRdb re-derived calls from the multiplex PCR reads in MiXCR, one entry per CDR3 protein. The profile shows about 130,000 distinct CDR3 sequences, 22% of them singletons. Material for sequencing was blood. The origin of the receptors is a woman aged 50 to 60 with Graves' hyperthyroidism that later progressed to Graves' ophthalmopathy. Both conserved end residues are part of each CDR3. The D gene is left open where the match is weak. Only some rows state a clone size, as once, few, many or a class for expanded clones.

>TRBJ1-1|TRBD1|TRBV28|few
CASSHLGQGGEAFF
TGTGCCAGCAGCCACCTCGGACAGGGGGGTGAAGCTTTCTTT
>TRBJ2-3|NA|TRBV6-1|many
CASGSGFGTDTQYF
TGTGCCAGCGGGTCAGGATTTGGGACAGATACGCAGTATTTT
>TRBJ2-7|NA|TRBV14|few
CASSQDLGWKGSYEQYF
TGTGCCAGCAGCCAAGATTTGGGCTGGAAGGGGTCCTACGAGCAGTACTTC
>TRBJ2-7|NA|TRBV7-9|many
CASNRQGGEQYF
TGTGCCAGCAACAGACAGGGAGGCGAGCAGTACTTC
>TRBJ2-7|TRBD1|TRBV11-2|NA
CASSLIGTGKDEQYF
TGTGCCAGCAGCTTAATCGGGACAGGGAAAGACGAGCAGTACTTC
>TRBJ1-2|NA|TRBV29-1|NA
CSVEDTYNYGYTF
TGCAGCGTTGAAGACACGTATAACTATGGCTACACCTTC
>TRBJ2-2|TRBD2|TRBV28|many
CASSFSGRVVGELFF
TGTGCCAGCAGTTTCAGCGGGAGGGTCGTCGGGGAGCTGTTTTTT
>TRBJ2-7|TRBD1|TRBV29-1|many
CSVEGQGVYEQYF
TGCAGCGTTGAAGGTCAGGGGGTCTACGAGCAGTACTTC
>TRBJ1-2|NA|TRBV28|many
CASRGDRRTYGYTF
TGTGCCAGCAGGGGAGACAGGAGAACCTATGGCTACACCTTC
>TRBJ2-1|TRBD2|TRBV6-2/TRBV6-3|few
CATGTTNTYNEQFF
TGTGCCACCGGGACTACAAATACCTACAATGAGCAGTTCTTC
>TRBJ2-1|TRBD2|TRBV2|NA
CASLRFYGGSGEQFF
TGTGCCAGCTTAAGGTTTTACGGGGGGTCTGGTGAGCAGTTCTTC
>TRBJ1-5|TRBD1|TRBV30|few
CAGSPGTGGDQPQHF
TGTGCCGGATCCCCGGGGACAGGGGGCGATCAGCCCCAGCATTTT
>TRBJ2-5|TRBD2|TRBV3-1|NA
CASSRGSGSGSETQYF
TGTGCCAGCAGCCGGGGTAGCGGGAGTGGGTCAGAGACCCAGTACTTC
>TRBJ2-3|TRBD2|TRBV27|many
CASNPDPSGRASRGRDTQYF
TGTGCCAGCAACCCCGACCCTAGCGGGCGCGCCTCCCGGGGTCGAGATACGCAGTATTTT
>TRBJ2-7|TRBD2|TRBV11-2|many
CASGRLAGRIGGEQYF
TGTGCCAGCGGACGACTAGCGGGCCGAATTGGCGGGGAGCAGTACTTC
>TRBJ1-1|NA|TRBV28|many
CASSSVGRATEAFF
TGTGCCAGCAGCTCCGTTGGGAGGGCCACTGAAGCTTTCTTT
>TRBJ2-5|NA|TRBV6-1|NA
CASSRLVAKETQYF
TGTGCCAGCAGTAGACTAGTAGCTAAAGAGACCCAGTACTTC
>TRBJ2-1|TRBD2|TRBV28|NA
CASRSWGSGGVEVPHNEQFF
TGTGCCAGCCGAAGCTGGGGTAGCGGGGGAGTCGAAGTCCCCCACAATGAGCAGTTCTTC
>TRBJ1-6|NA|TRBV5-1|NA
CASSLRDGHYNSPLHF
TGCGCCAGCAGCTTGAGGGACGGCCATTATAATTCACCCCTCCACTTT
>TRBJ1-2|TRBD1|TRBV12-3/TRBV12-4|NA
CASSLQGAFYGYTF
TGTGCCAGCAGCCTACAGGGGGCGTTCTATGGCTACACCTTC
>TRBJ2-5|NA|TRBV4-3|NA
CASSQANSPETQYF
TGCGCCAGCAGCCAAGCGAACAGCCCAGAGACCCAGTACTTC
>TRBJ2-7|NA|TRBV3-1|many
CASSQDAISYEQYF
TGTGCCAGCAGCCAAGACGCTATCTCCTACGAGCAGTACTTC
>TRBJ2-3|TRBD2|TRBV20-1|many
CSASISGVITDTQYF
TGCAGTGCATCGATAAGCGGGGTTATAACAGATACGCAGTATTTT
>TRBJ2-3|TRBD1|TRBV5-1|few
CASSFPPGQGADTQYF
TGCGCCAGCAGCTTTCCCCCGGGACAGGGGGCAGATACGCAGTATTTT
>TRBJ2-7|NA|TRBV28|NA
CASARESSYEQYF
TGTGCCAGCGCTAGGGAGAGCTCCTACGAGCAGTACTTC
>TRBJ1-1|NA|TRBV6-2/TRBV6-3|many
CASSLTGGRGTEAFF
TGTGCCAGCAGCCTAACGGGGGGCCGGGGGACTGAAGCTTTCTTT
>TRBJ2-7|TRBD1|TRBV6-1|NA
CASSGIWTGVVHEQYF
TGTGCCAGCAGTGGAATCTGGACAGGGGTCGTCCACGAGCAGTACTTC
>TRBJ2-6|NA|TRBV28|many
CASSPSLQGRANVLTF
TGTGCCAGCAGCCCCTCCCTCCAGGGCAGGGCCAACGTCCTGACTTTC
>TRBJ2-3|TRBD1|TRBV5-1|many
CASKQTGGRLTDTQYF
TGCGCCAGCAAGCAGACAGGGGGCCGCTTAACAGATACGCAGTATTTT
>TRBJ2-6|NA|TRBV3-1|many
CASSQRSSGANVLTF
TGTGCCAGCAGCCAGAGGAGCTCTGGGGCCAACGTCCTGACTTTC
>TRBJ1-5|NA|TRBV7-2|NA
CASSLGTGKPQHF
TGTGCCAGCAGCCTGGGCACTGGGAAGCCCCAGCATTTT
>TRBJ1-1|NA|TRBV5-6|many
CASSFGTGAVAFF
TGTGCCAGCAGCTTCGGAACAGGCGCTGTGGCTTTCTTT
>TRBJ2-5|NA|TRBV2|many
CASRAGETQYF
TGTGCCAGCAGGGCTGGGGAGACCCAGTACTTC
>TRBJ2-3|NA|TRBV7-9|many
CASSFERSTDTQYF
TGTGCCAGCAGCTTTGAGCGTAGCACAGATACGCAGTATTTT
>TRBJ1-5|TRBD1|TRBV12-3/TRBV12-4|NA
CASSPTGGGLDQPQHF
TGTGCCAGCAGTCCTACAGGGGGCGGACTGGATCAGCCCCAGCATTTT
>TRBJ2-7|NA|TRBV20-1|many
CSAKGDTYEQYF
TGCAGTGCTAAAGGGGACACCTACGAGCAGTACTTC
>TRBJ1-5|NA|TRBV12-3/TRBV12-4|NA
CASSLSSGNNQPQHF
TGTGCCAGCAGTCTGTCCTCAGGCAACAATCAGCCCCAGCATTTT
>TRBJ2-7|NA|TRBV12-3/TRBV12-4|many
CASSFGRAYEQYF
TGTGCCAGCAGTTTCGGCAGGGCCTACGAGCAGTACTTC
>TRBJ2-1|NA|TRBV6-1|many
CASSEMGSYNEQFF
TGTGCCAGCAGTGAAATGGGCTCCTACAATGAGCAGTTCTTC
>TRBJ2-3|TRBD2|TRBV6-1|NA
CASSVAGGPTDTQYF
TGTGCCAGCAGTGTAGCGGGAGGGCCCACAGATACGCAGTATTTT
>TRBJ2-7|TRBD1|TRBV28|many
CASRATGNEQYF
TGTGCCAGCAGGGCGACAGGGAACGAGCAGTACTTC
>TRBJ2-1|TRBD2|TRBV7-7|few
CASSGGGLAGIEEQFF
TGTGCTAGCAGCGGGGGGGGACTAGCGGGAATCGAGGAGCAGTTCTTC
>TRBJ2-3|NA|TRBV6-1|few
CASKTQYSSTDTQYF
TGTGCCAGCAAAACACAGTACTCTAGCACAGATACGCAGTATTTT
>TRBJ2-7|TRBD2|TRBV20-1|many
CSARSGRAHEQYF
TGCAGTGCTAGGTCGGGGAGGGCCCACGAGCAGTACTTC
>TRBJ1-2|NA|TRBV20-1|many
CSARDAGYGYTF
TGCAGTGCTAGAGATGCAGGGTACGGCTACACCTTC
>TRBJ2-7|NA|TRBV12-3/TRBV12-4|many
CASSRTYEQYF
TGTGCCAGCAGCCGGACGTACGAGCAGTACTTC